The rows below give T cell receptor beta chains drawn from one sample of a study of human T cells and chemical hapten exposure. A single record per CDR3 protein comes from TCRdb applying MiXCR to the RACE reads. The sample contains roughly 380,000 distinct CDR3 sequences, 4% to 5.5% of which appear only once. This sample comprised whole blood, obtained in connection with sensitization to the hapten diphenylcyclopropenone (DPC). These receptors were collected from a woman aged 50 to 60 with alopecia areata. Some clones in this sample may be carry-over from other donors' samples. Both conserved end residues are part of each CDR3. Fields, in order: CDR3 length, J gene, V gene, CDR3 protein.

cdr3_length: 15; j_call: TRBJ1-2; v_call: TRBV6-6; cdr3_aa: CASTQASGANYGYTF
cdr3_length: 13; j_call: TRBJ1-1; v_call: TRBV5-6; cdr3_aa: CASSLDPDTEAFF
cdr3_length: 13; j_call: TRBJ1-1; v_call: TRBV27; cdr3_aa: CASSFRDGTEAFF
cdr3_length: 13; j_call: TRBJ1-2; v_call: TRBV24-1; cdr3_aa: CATTPWTGNGYTF
cdr3_length: 16; j_call: TRBJ2-1; v_call: TRBV9; cdr3_aa: CASSVASDRVLYEQFF
cdr3_length: 15; j_call: TRBJ1-1; v_call: TRBV7-8; cdr3_aa: CASSYTGGAGSEAFF
cdr3_length: 15; j_call: TRBJ2-3; v_call: TRBV12-3/TRBV12-4; cdr3_aa: CASSPTGSGTDTQYF
cdr3_length: 14; j_call: TRBJ2-3; v_call: TRBV20-1; cdr3_aa: CSALTSGIKDTQYF
cdr3_length: 14; j_call: TRBJ1-6; v_call: TRBV2; cdr3_aa: CASSDREYNSPLHF
cdr3_length: 15; j_call: TRBJ2-7; v_call: TRBV28; cdr3_aa: CASSLRPTGGDEQYF
cdr3_length: 10; j_call: TRBJ2-3; v_call: TRBV6-1; cdr3_aa: CASGQDTQYF
cdr3_length: 13; j_call: TRBJ1-1; v_call: TRBV10-3; cdr3_aa: CAIKAAMNTEAFF
cdr3_length: 15; j_call: TRBJ1-1; v_call: TRBV6-5; cdr3_aa: CASNPADSGNTEAFF
cdr3_length: 15; j_call: TRBJ2-3; v_call: TRBV7-6; cdr3_aa: CASSEGGRSTDTQYF
cdr3_length: 15; j_call: TRBJ2-5; v_call: TRBV6-5; cdr3_aa: CASSYNGLAEETQYF
cdr3_length: 15; j_call: TRBJ2-2; v_call: TRBV5-1; cdr3_aa: CASSLKTSGTGELFF
cdr3_length: 13; j_call: TRBJ1-5; v_call: TRBV27; cdr3_aa: CASGAGDFQPQHF
cdr3_length: 12; j_call: TRBJ2-5; v_call: TRBV29-1; cdr3_aa: CSAGLVKETQYF
cdr3_length: 14; j_call: TRBJ2-1; v_call: TRBV12-3/TRBV12-4; cdr3_aa: CASSLAPGTLTEFF
cdr3_length: 16; j_call: TRBJ2-3; v_call: TRBV28; cdr3_aa: CASSPRLVQLTDTQYF
cdr3_length: 13; j_call: TRBJ1-2; v_call: TRBV28; cdr3_aa: CASSTTPNYGYTF
cdr3_length: 13; j_call: TRBJ1-4; v_call: TRBV29-1; cdr3_aa: CSVGRGWGEKLFF
cdr3_length: 11; j_call: TRBJ1-1; v_call: TRBV7-2; cdr3_aa: CASRLQGTAFF
cdr3_length: 14; j_call: TRBJ2-7; v_call: TRBV5-1; cdr3_aa: CASSLGGNENEQYF
cdr3_length: 15; j_call: TRBJ1-1; v_call: TRBV4-1; cdr3_aa: CASSGTSLGDTEAFF
cdr3_length: 14; j_call: TRBJ1-2; v_call: TRBV7-2; cdr3_aa: CASSLVQGALGYTF
cdr3_length: 14; j_call: TRBJ1-1; v_call: TRBV19; cdr3_aa: CASSIGTVNTEAFF
cdr3_length: 14; j_call: TRBJ1-6; v_call: TRBV28; cdr3_aa: CASSDGTMNSPLHF
cdr3_length: 15; j_call: TRBJ2-7; v_call: TRBV7-6; cdr3_aa: CASSARDSQTYEQYF
cdr3_length: 14; j_call: TRBJ2-7; v_call: TRBV7-2; cdr3_aa: CASSLQQVGYEQYF
cdr3_length: 12; j_call: TRBJ1-2; v_call: TRBV2; cdr3_aa: CASSEVIYGYTF
cdr3_length: 17; j_call: TRBJ2-1; v_call: TRBV6-2/TRBV6-3; cdr3_aa: CASTGLINAFSYNEQFF
cdr3_length: 14; j_call: TRBJ2-7; v_call: TRBV27; cdr3_aa: CASSPGQRPYEQYF
cdr3_length: 15; j_call: TRBJ2-5; v_call: TRBV5-6; cdr3_aa: CASSFTRTVQETQYF
cdr3_length: 17; j_call: TRBJ2-1; v_call: TRBV20-1; cdr3_aa: CSARDRLARSSYNEQFF
cdr3_length: 17; j_call: TRBJ2-1; v_call: TRBV7-9; cdr3_aa: CASSPKQASGRNNEQFF
cdr3_length: 14; j_call: TRBJ2-1; v_call: TRBV29-1; cdr3_aa: CSVPDSPSYNEQFF
cdr3_length: 17; j_call: TRBJ2-3; v_call: TRBV12-3/TRBV12-4; cdr3_aa: CASSFFPLAESTDTQYF
cdr3_length: 13; j_call: TRBJ1-1; v_call: TRBV10-3; cdr3_aa: CAISDRTNTEAFF
cdr3_length: 14; j_call: TRBJ2-5; v_call: TRBV4-2; cdr3_aa: CASSQDVGSKTQYF
cdr3_length: 14; j_call: TRBJ2-1; v_call: TRBV28; cdr3_aa: CASSLAATFWEQFF
cdr3_length: 15; j_call: TRBJ2-3; v_call: TRBV5-1; cdr3_aa: CASSLAGAWTDTQYF
cdr3_length: 14; j_call: TRBJ1-3; v_call: TRBV20-1; cdr3_aa: CSARAGTSGNTIYF
cdr3_length: 16; j_call: TRBJ1-1; v_call: TRBV7-8; cdr3_aa: CASSLGPGGSKTEAFF
cdr3_length: 15; j_call: TRBJ1-5; v_call: TRBV6-2/TRBV6-3; cdr3_aa: CASSYSRGILQPQHF
cdr3_length: 13; j_call: TRBJ2-7; v_call: TRBV7-8; cdr3_aa: CASSLGSEYEQYF
cdr3_length: 12; j_call: TRBJ2-3; v_call: TRBV5-4; cdr3_aa: CASGDYTDTQYF
cdr3_length: 13; j_call: TRBJ1-1; v_call: TRBV12-3/TRBV12-4; cdr3_aa: CASRRSSGTEAFF
cdr3_length: 15; j_call: TRBJ1-5; v_call: TRBV20-1; cdr3_aa: CSASKDRYSNQPQHF
cdr3_length: 15; j_call: TRBJ1-1; v_call: TRBV7-2; cdr3_aa: CASSSGTGGITEAFF